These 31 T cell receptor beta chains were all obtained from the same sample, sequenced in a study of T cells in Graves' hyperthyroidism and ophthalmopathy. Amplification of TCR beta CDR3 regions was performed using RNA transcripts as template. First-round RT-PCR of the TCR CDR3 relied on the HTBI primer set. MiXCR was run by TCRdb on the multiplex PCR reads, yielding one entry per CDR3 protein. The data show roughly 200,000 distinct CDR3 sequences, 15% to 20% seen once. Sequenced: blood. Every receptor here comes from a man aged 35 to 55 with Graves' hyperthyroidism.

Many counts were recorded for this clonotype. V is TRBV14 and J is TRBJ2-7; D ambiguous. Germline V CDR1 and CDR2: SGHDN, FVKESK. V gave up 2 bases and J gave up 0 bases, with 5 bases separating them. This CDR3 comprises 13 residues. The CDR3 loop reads CASSQHLSYEQYF. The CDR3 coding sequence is TGTGCCAGCAGCCAACACCTCTCCTACGAGCAGTACTTC.

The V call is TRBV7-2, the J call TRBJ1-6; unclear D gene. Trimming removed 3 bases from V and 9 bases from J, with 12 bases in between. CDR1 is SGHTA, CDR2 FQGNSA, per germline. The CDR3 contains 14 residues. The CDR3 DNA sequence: TGTGCCAGCAGCTTGGGGTATCAGAGTTCACCCCTCCACTTT. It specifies CASSLGYQSSPLHF. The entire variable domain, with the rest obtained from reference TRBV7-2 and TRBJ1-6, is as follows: GAGVSQSPSNKVTEKGKDVELRCDPISGHTALYWYRQSLGQGLEFLIYFQGNSAPDKSGLPSDRFSAERTGGSVSTLTIQRTQQEDSAVYLCASSLGYQSSPLHFGNGTRLTVT.

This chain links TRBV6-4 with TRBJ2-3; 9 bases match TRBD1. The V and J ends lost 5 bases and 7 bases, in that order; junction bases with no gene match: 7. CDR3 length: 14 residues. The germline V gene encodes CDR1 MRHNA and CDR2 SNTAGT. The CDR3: CASSSTGGRNTQYF. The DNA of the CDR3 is TGTGCCAGCAGTTCAACAGGGGGCAGAAATACGCAGTATTTT.

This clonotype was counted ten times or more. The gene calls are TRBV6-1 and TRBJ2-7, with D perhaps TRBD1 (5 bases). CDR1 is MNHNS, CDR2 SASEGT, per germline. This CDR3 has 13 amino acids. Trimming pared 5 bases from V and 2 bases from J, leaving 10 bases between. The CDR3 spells CASSPGQTYEQYF. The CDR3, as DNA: TGTGCCAGCAGTCCCGGACAAACCTACGAGCAGTACTTC.

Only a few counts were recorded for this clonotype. The CDR3 region has the DNA TGCGCCAGCAGTGGGTCAAGGGCTCGGACCGGGGAGCTGTTTTTT. This gives the protein CASSGSRARTGELFF. The chain links TRBV10-1 to TRBJ2-2; D not resolved. Germline V gene sequence: CDR1 WNHNN, CDR2 SYGVQD (reference sequence). Trimming removed 4 bases at V and 5 bases at J, with 14 bases between. There are 15 residues in the CDR3.

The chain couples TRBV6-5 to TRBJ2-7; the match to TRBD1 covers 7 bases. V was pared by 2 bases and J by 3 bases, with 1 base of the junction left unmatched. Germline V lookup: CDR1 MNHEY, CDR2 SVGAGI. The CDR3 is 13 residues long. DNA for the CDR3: TGTGCCAGCAGTTACGGGGACAGCTACGAGCAGTACTTC. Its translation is CASSYGDSYEQYF.

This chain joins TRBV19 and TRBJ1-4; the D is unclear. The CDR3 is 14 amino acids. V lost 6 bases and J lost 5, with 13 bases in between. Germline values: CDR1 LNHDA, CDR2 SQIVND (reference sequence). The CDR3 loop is CASSNHRRNEKLFF. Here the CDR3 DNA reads TGTGCCAGTAGCAATCACCGGCGGAATGAAAAACTGTTTTTT.

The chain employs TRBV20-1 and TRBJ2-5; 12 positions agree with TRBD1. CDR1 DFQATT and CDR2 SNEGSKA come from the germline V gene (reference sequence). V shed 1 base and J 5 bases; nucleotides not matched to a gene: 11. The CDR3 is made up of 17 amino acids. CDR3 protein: CSARGFGDRGRGETQYF. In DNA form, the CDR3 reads TGCAGTGCTAGAGGTTTTGGGGACAGGGGGCGCGGGGAGACCCAGTACTTC.

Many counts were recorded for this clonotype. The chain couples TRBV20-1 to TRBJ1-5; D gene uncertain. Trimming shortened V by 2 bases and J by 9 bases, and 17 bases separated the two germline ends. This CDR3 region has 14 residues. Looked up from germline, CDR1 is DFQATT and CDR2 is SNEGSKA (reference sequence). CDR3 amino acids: CSARPARQARPQHF. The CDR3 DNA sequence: TGCAGTGCTAGACCCGCAAGGCAAGCTCGGCCCCAGCATTTT.

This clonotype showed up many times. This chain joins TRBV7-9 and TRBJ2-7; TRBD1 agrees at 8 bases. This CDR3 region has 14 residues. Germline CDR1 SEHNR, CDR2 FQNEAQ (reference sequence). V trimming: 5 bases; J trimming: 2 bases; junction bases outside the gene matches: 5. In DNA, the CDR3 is TGTGCCAGCAGCACGGACAGGGCCCCCTACGAGCAGTACTTC. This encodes CASSTDRAPYEQYF. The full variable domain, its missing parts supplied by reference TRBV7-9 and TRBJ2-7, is DTGVSQNPRHKITKRGQNVTFRCDPISEHNRLYWYRQTLGQGPEFLTYFQNEAQLEKSRLLSDRFSAERPKGSFSTLEIQRTEQGDSAMYLCASSTDRAPYEQYFGPGTRLTVT.

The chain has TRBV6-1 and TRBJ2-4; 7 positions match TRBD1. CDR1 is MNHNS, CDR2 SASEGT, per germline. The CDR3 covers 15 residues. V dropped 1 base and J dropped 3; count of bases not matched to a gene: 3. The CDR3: CASSEGRTGKNIQYF. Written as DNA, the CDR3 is TGTGCCAGCAGTGAAGGGAGGACAGGCAAAAACATTCAGTACTTC.

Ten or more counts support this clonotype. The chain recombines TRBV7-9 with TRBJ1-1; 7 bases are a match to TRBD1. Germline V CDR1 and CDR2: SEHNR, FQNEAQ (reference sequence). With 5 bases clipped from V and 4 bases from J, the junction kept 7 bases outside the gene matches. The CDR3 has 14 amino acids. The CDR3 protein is CASSPKTGRTEAFF. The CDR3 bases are TGTGCCAGCAGCCCGAAGACAGGGCGCACTGAAGCTTTCTTT.

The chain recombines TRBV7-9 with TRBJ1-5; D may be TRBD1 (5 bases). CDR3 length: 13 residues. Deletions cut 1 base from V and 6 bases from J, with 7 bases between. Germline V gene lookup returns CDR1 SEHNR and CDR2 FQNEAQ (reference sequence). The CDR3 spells CASSLGGAQPQHF. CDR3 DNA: TGTGCCAGCAGCTTAGGAGGGGCTCAGCCCCAGCATTTT.

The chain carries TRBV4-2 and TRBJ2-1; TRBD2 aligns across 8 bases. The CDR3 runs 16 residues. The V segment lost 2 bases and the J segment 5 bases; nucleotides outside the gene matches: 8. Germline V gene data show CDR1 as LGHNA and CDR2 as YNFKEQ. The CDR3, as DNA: TGTGCCAGCAGCCAAACACCGGGGGGGGGAAACAATGAGCAGTTCTTC. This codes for CASSQTPGGGNNEQFF.

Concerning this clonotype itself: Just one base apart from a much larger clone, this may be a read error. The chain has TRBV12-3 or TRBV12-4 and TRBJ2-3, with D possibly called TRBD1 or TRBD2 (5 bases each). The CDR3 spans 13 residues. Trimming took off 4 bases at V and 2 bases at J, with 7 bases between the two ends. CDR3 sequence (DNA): TGTGCCAGCAGTTGGGACCACACAGATACGCAGTATTTT. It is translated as CASSWDHTDTQYF.

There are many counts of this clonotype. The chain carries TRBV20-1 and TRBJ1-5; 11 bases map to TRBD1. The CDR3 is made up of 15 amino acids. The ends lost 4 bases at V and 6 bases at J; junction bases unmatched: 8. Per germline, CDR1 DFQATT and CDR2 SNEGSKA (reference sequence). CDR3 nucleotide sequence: TGCAGTGCTATTCTAGGAGGACAGGGGGCTCAGCCCCAGCATTTT. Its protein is CSAILGGQGAQPQHF.

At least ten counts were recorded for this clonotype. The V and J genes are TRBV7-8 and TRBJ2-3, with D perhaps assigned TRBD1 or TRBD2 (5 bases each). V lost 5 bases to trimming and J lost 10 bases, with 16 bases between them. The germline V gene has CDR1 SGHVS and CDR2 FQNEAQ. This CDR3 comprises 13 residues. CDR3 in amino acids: CASSVRDPEAQYF. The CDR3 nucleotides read TGTGCCAGCAGCGTTCGGGACCCTGAAGCGCAGTATTTT.

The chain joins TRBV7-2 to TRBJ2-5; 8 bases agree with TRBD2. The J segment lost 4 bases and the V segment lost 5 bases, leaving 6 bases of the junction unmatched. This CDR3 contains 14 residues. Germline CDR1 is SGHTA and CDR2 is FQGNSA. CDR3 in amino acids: CASSRALAGETQYF. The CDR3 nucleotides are TGTGCCAGCAGCCGCGCCCTAGCGGGAGAGACCCAGTACTTC.

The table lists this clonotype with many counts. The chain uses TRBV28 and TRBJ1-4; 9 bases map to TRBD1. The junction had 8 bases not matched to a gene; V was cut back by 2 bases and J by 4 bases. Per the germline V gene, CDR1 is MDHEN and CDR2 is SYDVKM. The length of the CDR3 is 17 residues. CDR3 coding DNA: TGTGCCAGCAGTTTACCACAGGGGGCGGGGGATAATGAAAAACTGTTTTTT. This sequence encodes CASSLPQGAGDNEKLFF.

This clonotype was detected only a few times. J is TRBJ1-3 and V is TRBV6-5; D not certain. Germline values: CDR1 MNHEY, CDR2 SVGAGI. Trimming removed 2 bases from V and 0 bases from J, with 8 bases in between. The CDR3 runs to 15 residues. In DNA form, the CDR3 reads TGTGCCAGCAGTTACGGCAGCTCCTCTGGAAACACCATATATTTT. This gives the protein CASSYGSSSGNTIYF.

In DNA form, the CDR3 reads TGCAGTGCCGGTGGGGTACTAGCGAGAAGATTCAATGAGCAGTTCTTC. The encoded protein is CSAGGVLARRFNEQFF. The chain is built from TRBV20-1 and TRBJ2-1; TRBD2 matches 7 bases. The V and J ends lost 6 bases and 6 bases, in that order; junction bases with no gene match: 17. The CDR3 has 16 amino acids. Germline V CDR1 and CDR2: DFQATT, SNEGSKA (reference sequence).

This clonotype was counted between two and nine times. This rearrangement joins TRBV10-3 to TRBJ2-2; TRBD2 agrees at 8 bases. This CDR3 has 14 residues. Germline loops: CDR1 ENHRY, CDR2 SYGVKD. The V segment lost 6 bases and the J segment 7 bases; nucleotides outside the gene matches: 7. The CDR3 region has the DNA TGTGCCATCAGGGGGAGCGGGGGTGGCGGGGAGCTGTTTTTT. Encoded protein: CAIRGSGGGGELFF.

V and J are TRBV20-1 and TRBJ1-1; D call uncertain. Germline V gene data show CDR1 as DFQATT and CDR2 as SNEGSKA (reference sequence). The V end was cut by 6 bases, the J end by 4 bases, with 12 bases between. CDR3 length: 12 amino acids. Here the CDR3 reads CSASSRATEAFF. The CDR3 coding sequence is TGCAGTGCGTCTAGTAGGGCCACTGAAGCTTTCTTT.

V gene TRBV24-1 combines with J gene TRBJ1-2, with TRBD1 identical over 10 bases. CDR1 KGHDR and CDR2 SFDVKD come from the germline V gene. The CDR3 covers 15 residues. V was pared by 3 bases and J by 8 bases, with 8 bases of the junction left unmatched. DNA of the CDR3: TGTGCCACCAGTGATACGGGACAGGGGCTGGAGGGCTACACCTTC. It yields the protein CATSDTGQGLEGYTF.

CDR3 nucleotides: TGTGCCAGCAGCTTGCGGCTAGACAATGAGCAGTTCTTC. Protein product: CASSLRLDNEQFF. The chain uses TRBV5-4 and TRBJ2-1; unclear D gene. The length of the CDR3 is 13 residues. The V gene's germline CDR1 is SGHNT and CDR2 YYREEE (reference sequence). Trimming took off 1 base at V and 5 bases at J, with 7 bases between the two ends.

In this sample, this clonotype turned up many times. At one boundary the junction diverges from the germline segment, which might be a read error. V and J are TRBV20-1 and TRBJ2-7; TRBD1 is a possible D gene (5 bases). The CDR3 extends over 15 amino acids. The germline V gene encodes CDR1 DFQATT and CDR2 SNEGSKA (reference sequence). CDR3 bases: TGCAGTGCCAGAGGCGGCCAGGGCGTTACCTACGAGCAGTACTTC. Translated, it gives CSARGGQGVTYEQYF.

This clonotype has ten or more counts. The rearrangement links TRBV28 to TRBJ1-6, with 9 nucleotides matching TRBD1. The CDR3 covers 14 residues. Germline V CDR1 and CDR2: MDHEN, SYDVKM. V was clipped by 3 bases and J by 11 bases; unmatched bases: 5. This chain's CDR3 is CASSLGQGRPPLHF. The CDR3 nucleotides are TGTGCCAGCAGTTTGGGACAGGGAAGGCCACCCCTCCACTTT.

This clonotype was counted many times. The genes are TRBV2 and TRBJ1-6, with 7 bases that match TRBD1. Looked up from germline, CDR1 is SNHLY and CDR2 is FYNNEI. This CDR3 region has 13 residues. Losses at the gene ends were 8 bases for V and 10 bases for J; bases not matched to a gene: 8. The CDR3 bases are TGTGCCAGCTCGGGACAGCTCAGGTCACCCCTCCACTTT. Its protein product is CASSGQLRSPLHF.

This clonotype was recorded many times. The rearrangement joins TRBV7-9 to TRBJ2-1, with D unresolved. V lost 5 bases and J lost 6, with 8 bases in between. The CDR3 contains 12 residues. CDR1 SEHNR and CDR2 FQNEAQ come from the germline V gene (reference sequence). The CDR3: CASSIKSNEQFF. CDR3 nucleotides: TGTGCCAGCAGCATTAAGAGCAATGAGCAGTTCTTC.

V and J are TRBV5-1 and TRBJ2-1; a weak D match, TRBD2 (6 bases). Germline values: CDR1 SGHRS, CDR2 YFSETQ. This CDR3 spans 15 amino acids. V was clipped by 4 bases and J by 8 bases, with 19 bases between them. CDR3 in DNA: TGCGCCAGCAGCCCCTTAAAGAATCGCGGGGATGAGCAGTTCTTC. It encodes CASSPLKNRGDEQFF.

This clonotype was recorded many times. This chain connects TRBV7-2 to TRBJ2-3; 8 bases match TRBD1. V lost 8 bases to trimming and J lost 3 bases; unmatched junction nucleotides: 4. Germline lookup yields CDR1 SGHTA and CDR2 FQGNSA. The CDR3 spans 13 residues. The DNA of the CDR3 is TGTGCCAGCGGCTACAGGGGGACAGATACGCAGTATTTT. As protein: CASGYRGTDTQYF.